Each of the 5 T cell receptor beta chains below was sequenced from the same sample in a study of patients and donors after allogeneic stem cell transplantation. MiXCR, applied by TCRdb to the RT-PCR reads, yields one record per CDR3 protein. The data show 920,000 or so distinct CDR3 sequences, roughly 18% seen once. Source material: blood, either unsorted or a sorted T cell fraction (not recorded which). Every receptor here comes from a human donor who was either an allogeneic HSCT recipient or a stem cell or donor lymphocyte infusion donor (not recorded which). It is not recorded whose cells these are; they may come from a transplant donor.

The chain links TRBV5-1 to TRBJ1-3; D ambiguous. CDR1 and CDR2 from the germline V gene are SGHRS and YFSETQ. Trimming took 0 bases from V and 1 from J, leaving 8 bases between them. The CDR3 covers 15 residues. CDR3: CASSLEAGSGNTIYF. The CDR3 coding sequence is TGCGCCAGCAGCTTGGAAGCGGGTTCTGGAAACACCATATATTTT.

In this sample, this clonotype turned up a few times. The CDR3 protein is CASSSGSQLNTEAFF. The CDR3 DNA is TGTGCCAGCAGTTCGGGGAGTCAACTGAACACTGAAGCTTTCTTT. J is TRBJ1-1 and V is TRBV27; no clear D gene. The V gene's germline CDR1 is MNHEY and CDR2 SMNVEV (reference sequence). The CDR3 spans 15 residues. The V end lost 4 bases, the J end lost 0 bases, and 12 bases lay between the germline ends.

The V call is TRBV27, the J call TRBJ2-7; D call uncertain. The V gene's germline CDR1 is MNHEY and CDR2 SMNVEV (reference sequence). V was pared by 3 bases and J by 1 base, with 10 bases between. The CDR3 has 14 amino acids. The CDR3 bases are TGTGCCAGCAGTTTCTGGATCCAGTCCTACGAGCAGTACTTC. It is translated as CASSFWIQSYEQYF.

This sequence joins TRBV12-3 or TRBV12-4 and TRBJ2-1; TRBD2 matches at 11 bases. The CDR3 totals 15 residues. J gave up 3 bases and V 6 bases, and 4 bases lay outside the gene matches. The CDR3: CASSKGLAVYNEQFF. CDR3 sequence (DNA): TGTGCCAGCAGCAAGGGACTAGCGGTCTACAATGAGCAGTTCTTC.

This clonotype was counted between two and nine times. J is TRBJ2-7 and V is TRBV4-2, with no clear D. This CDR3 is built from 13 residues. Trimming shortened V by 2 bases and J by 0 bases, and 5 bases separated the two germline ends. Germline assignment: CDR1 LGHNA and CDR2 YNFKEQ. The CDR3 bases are TGTGCCAGCAGCCAAATCAGCTCCTACGAGCAGTACTTC. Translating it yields CASSQISSYEQYF.